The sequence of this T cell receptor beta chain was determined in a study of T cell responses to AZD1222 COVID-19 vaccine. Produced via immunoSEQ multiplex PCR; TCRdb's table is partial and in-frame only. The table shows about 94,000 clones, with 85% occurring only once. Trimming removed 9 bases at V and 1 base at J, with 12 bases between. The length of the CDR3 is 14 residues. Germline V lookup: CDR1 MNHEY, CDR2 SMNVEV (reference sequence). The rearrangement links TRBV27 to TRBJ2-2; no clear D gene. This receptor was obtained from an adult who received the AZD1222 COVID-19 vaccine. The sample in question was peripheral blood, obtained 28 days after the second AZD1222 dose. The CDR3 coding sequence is TGTGCCAGTAAACTCCCGGGGAACACCGGGGAGCTGTTTTTT. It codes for CASKLPGNTGELFF.